The entry below gives a single TCR beta chain sequence along with its context. The antigen remains unidentified. A junction end diverges from the germline sequence, so it may reflect a read error. A primer matching the constant region was used to make TCR beta cDNA from 500 ng of total RNA. Library construction for TCR beta comprised three nested multiplex PCR rounds performed with slightly modified ARM-PCR. A C-beta reverse primer was combined with TRBV1-TRBV30 forward primers in the first two PCR rounds, and each round had 10 cycles. TCRdb ran MiXCR on the multiplex PCR reads and lists one entry per CDR3 protein. The sample holds 80,000 or so distinct CDR3 sequences, roughly two thirds seen once. The data are from a study of tumor-infiltrating lymphocytes in primary liver carcinoma. General observations from the study: With p = 0.039, the top-250-clone fraction in tumors significantly exceeded that in blood.

Co-extracting RNA and DNA was done with about 20-34 mg of unsorted bulk tissue as input. At sampling, these chronic HBV carriers had received no treatment. Per tumor, sampling covered five separate regions. Looked up from germline, CDR1 is MNHNS and CDR2 is SASEGT. The CDR3 covers 15 residues. The TCR originated in a woman aged 55 to 70 with primary liver carcinoma and hepatitis B virus infection. The chain joins TRBV6-1 to TRBJ2-7, with D maybe TRBD2 (7 bases). Sequenced sample: liver tumor tissue from sampling region 4. Subset: tumor region T4, right-lateral pole. CDR3 residues: CASSDPGGSSYDQYF. As DNA, the CDR3 is TGTGCCAGCAGTGACCCGGGGGGCTCCTCCTACGACCAGTACTTC.